This T cell receptor (beta chain) was sequenced in a study of CD8 T cells in Susac syndrome. Germline V CDR1 and CDR2: GTSNPN, SVGIG (reference sequence). There are 13 residues in the CDR3. Trimming shortened V by 0 bases and J by 4 bases, and 7 bases separated the two germline ends. Reverse transcription used about 0.45 to 1 ug RNA and random hexamers. Each CDR3 protein gets one entry after TCRdb re-called the immunoSEQ multiplex PCR reads with MiXCR. The sample lists under 200,000 distinct CDR3 sequences, more than 85% occurring once. Negative isolation was applied to CD8+ and CD4+ T cells, and FACS enrichment was applied to TEMRA cells.

Sample: CD4+ T cells from PBMCs. This sequence originates from a human donor with Susac syndrome. The rearrangement uses TRBV30 and TRBJ1-3; the D is unclear. CDR3 bases: TGTGCCTGGAGTGTACTAGGGGGAAACACCATATATTTT. This translates into CAWSVLGGNTIYF.